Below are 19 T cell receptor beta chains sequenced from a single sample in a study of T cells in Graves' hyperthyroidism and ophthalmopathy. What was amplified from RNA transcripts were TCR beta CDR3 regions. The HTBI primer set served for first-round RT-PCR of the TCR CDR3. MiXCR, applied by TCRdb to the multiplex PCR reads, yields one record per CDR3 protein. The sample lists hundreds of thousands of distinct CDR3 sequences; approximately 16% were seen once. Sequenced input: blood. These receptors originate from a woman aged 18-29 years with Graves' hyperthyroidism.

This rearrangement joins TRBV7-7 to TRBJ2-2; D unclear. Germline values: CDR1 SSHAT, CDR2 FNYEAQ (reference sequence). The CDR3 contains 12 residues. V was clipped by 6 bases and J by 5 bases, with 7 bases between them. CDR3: CASRMGTGELFF. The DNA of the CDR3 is TGTGCCAGCAGGATGGGTACCGGGGAGCTGTTTTTT.

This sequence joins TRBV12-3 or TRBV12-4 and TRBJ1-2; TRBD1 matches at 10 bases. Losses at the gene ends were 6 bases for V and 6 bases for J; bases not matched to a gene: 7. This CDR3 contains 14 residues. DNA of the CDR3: TGTGCCAGCAGCCCCTTGGACAGGGGGAATGGCTACACCTTC. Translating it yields CASSPLDRGNGYTF.

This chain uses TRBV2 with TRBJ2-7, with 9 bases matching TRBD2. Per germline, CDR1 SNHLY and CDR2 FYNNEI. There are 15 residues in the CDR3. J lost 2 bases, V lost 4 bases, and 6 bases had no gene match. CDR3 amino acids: CASSGGRGGAYEQYF. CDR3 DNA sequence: TGTGCCAGCAGTGGAGGGCGGGGGGGCGCCTACGAGCAGTACTTC.

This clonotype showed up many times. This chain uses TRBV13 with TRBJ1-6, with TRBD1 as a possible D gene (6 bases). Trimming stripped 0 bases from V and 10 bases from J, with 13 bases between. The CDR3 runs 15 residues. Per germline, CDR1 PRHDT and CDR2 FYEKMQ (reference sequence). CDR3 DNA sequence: TGTGCCAGCAGCTTAGGGCCGCGAGGGGGGTCACCCCTCCACTTT. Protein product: CASSLGPRGGSPLHF.

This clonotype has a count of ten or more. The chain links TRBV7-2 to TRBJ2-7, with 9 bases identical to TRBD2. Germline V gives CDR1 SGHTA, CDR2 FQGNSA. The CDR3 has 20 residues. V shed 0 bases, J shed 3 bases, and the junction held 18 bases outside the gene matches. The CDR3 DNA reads TGTGCCAGCAGCTTAGCGTATCCTAGCGGGGCGGTAGTCAAAGGCTACGAGCAGTACTTC. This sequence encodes CASSLAYPSGAVVKGYEQYF.

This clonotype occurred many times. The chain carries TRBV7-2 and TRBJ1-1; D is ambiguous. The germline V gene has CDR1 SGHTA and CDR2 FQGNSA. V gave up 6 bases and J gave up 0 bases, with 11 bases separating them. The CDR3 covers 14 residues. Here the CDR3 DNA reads TGTGCCAGCAGTCGGAGAGAGATGAACACTGAAGCTTTCTTT. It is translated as CASSRREMNTEAFF. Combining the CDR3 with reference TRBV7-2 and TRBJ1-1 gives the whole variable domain GAGVSQSPSNKVTEKGKDVELRCDPISGHTALYWYRQSLGQGLEFLIYFQGNSAPDKSGLPSDRFSAERTGGSVSTLTIQRTQQEDSAVYLCASSRREMNTEAFFGQGTRLTVV.

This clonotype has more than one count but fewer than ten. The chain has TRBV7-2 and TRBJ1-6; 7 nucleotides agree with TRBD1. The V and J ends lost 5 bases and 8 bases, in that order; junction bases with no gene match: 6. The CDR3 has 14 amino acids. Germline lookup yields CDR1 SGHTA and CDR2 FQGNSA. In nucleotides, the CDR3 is TGTGCCAGCAGCGTCGGCCAGGGGGATTCACCCCTCCACTTT. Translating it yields CASSVGQGDSPLHF.

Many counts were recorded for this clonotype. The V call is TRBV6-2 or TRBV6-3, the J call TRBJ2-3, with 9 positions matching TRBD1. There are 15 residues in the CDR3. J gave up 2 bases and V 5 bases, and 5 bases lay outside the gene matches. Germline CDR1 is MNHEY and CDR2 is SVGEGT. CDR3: CASSTGTGNTDTQYF. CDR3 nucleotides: TGTGCCAGCAGTACCGGGACAGGGAACACAGATACGCAGTATTTT.

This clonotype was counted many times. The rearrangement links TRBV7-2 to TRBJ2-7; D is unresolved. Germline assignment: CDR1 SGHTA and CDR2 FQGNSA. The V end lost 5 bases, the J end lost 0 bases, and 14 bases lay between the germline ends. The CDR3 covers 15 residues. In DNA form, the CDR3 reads TGTGCCAGCAGCATATTGACGGCATTCTCCTACGAGCAGTACTTC. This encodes CASSILTAFSYEQYF. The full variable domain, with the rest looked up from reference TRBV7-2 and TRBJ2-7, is GAGVSQSPSNKVTEKGKDVELRCDPISGHTALYWYRQSLGQGLEFLIYFQGNSAPDKSGLPSDRFSAERTGGSVSTLTIQRTQQEDSAVYLCASSILTAFSYEQYFGPGTRLTVT.

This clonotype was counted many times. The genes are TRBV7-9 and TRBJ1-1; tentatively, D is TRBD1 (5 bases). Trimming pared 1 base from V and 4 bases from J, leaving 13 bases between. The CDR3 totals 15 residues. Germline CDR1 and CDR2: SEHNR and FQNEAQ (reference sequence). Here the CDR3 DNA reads TGTGCCAGCAGCTTAGATGGGGGTTGGGGCACTGAAGCTTTCTTT. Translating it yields CASSLDGGWGTEAFF.

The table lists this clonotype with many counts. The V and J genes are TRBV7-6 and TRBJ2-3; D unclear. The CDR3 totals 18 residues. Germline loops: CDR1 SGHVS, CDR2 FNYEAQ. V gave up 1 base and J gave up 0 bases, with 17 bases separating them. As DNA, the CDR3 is TGTGCCAGCAGCTTAGTGGGTAGTCCGGTCCAGAGCACAGATACGCAGTATTTT. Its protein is CASSLVGSPVQSTDTQYF.

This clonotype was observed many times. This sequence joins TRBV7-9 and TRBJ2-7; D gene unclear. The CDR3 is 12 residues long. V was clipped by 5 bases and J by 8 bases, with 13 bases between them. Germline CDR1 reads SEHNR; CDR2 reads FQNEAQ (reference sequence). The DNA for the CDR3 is TGTGCCAGCAGCGCAGGCAGGATAAAGCAGTACTTC. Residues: CASSAGRIKQYF.

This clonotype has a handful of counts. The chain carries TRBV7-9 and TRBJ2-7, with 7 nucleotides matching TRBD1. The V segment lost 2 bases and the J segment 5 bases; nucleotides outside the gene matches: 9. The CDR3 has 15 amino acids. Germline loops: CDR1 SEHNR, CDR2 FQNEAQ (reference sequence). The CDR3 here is CASSLRGQALDEQYF. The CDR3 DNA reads TGTGCCAGCAGCTTAAGGGGGCAGGCATTGGACGAGCAGTACTTC.

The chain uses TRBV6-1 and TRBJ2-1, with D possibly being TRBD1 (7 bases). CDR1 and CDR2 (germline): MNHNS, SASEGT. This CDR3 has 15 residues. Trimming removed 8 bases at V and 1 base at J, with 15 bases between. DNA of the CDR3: TGTGCCAGCCGGAGGCAGGGGGGTTCCTACAATGAGCAGTTCTTC. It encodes CASRRQGGSYNEQFF.

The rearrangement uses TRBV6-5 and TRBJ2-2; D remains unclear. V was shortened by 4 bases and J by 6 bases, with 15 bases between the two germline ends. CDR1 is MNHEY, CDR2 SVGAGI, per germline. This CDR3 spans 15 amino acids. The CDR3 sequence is CASSFERDVSGELFF. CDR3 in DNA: TGTGCCAGCAGTTTCGAGCGTGATGTATCCGGGGAGCTGTTTTTT.

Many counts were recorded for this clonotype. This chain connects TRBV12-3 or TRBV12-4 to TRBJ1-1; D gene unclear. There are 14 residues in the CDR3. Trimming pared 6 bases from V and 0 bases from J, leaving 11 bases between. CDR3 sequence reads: CASSRTPMNTEAFF. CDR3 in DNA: TGTGCCAGCAGCAGGACGCCGATGAACACTGAAGCTTTCTTT.

DNA for the CDR3: TGCAGTGCAAGAAGGACTACCCAAACCGGGGAGCTGTTTTTT. Translated: CSARRTTQTGELFF. The V call is TRBV20-1, the J call TRBJ2-2; possible D gene TRBD2, 6 bases. In germline, CDR1 is DFQATT, CDR2 SNEGSKA (reference sequence). CDR3 length equals 14 residues. V was clipped by 6 bases and J by 5 bases, with 16 bases between them.

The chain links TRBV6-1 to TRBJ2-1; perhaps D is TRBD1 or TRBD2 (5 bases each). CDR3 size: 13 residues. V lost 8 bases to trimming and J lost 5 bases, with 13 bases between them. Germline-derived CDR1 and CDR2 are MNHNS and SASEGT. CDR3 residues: CASSRAGNNEQFF. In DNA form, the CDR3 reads TGTGCCAGCTCGCGGGCAGGGAACAATGAGCAGTTCTTC.

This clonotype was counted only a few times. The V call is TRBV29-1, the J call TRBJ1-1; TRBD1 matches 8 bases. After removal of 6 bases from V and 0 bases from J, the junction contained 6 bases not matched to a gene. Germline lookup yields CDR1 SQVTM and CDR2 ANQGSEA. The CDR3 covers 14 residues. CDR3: CSVLTGVMNTEAFF. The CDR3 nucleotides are TGCAGCGTGCTGACAGGGGTCATGAACACTGAAGCTTTCTTT.